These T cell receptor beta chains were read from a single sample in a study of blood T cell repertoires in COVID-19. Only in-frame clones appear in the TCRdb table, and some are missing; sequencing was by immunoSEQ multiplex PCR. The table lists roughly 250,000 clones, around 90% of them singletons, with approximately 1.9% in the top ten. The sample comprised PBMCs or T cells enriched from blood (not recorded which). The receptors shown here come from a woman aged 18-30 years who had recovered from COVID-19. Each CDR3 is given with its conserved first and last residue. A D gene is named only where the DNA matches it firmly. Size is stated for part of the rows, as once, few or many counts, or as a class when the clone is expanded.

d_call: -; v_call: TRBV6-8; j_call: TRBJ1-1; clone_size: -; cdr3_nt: TGTGCCAGCAGTGTAATCAGACAGGCTTTGATGAACACTGAAGCTTTCTTT; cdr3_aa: CASSVIRQALMNTEAFF
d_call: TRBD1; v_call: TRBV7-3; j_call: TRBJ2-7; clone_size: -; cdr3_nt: TGTGCCAGCAGTCTTACAGGGGGCGTAAACTACGAGCAGTACTTC; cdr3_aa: CASSLTGGVNYEQYF
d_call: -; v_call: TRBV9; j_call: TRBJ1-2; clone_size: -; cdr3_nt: TGTGCCAGCAGCTCCCAAACAGGCCATCTTCTTTTGGGCTACACCTTC; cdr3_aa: CASSSQTGHLLLGYTF
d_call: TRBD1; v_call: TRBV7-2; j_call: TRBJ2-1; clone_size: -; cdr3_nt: TGTGCCAGCAGCACGGGACAGATCTACAATGAGCAGTTCTTC; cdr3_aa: CASSTGQIYNEQFF
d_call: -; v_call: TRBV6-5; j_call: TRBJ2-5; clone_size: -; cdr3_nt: TGTCGGGGGGCGAGTTTGGAGACCCAGTACTTC; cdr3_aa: CRGASLETQYF
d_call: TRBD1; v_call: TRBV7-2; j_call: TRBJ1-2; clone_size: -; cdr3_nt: TGTGCCAGCAGCACCGGGGACAGGGGGGCCGGTGGCTACACCTTC; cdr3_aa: CASSTGDRGAGGYTF
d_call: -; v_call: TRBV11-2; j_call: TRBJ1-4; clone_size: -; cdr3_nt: TGTGCCAGCAGCCTGGGTCACGGTTACGGGGCAACTAATGAAAAACTGTTTTTT; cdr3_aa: CASSLGHGYGATNEKLFF
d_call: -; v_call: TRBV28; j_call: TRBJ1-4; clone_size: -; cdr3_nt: TGTGCCAGCAGTTCAGTTGCAACTAATGAAAAACTGTTTTTT; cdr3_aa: CASSSVATNEKLFF
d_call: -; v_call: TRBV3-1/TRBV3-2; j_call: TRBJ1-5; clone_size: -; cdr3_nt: TGTGCCAGCAGCCAATCCAGTAGCAATCAGCCCCAGCATTTT; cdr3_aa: CASSQSSSNQPQHF
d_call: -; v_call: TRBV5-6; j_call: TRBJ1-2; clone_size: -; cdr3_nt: TGTGCCAGCAGCTTGGCCCCGGGTCCAAACTATGGCTACACCTTC; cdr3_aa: CASSLAPGPNYGYTF
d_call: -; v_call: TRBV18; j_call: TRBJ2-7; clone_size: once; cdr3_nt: TGTGCCAGCTCATCATCCGGCGGCCTAAACTACGAGCAGTACTTC; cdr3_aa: CASSSSGGLNYEQYF
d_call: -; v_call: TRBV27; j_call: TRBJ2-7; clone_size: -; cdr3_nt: TGTGCCAGCAGTTTAACTTACCGGGATTCCCGATATCAGTACTTC; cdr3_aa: CASSLTYRDSRYQYF
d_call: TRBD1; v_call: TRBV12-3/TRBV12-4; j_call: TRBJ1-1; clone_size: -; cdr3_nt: TGTGCCAGCAACAGGGGTGGGACTGAAGCTTTCTTT; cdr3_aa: CASNRGGTEAFF
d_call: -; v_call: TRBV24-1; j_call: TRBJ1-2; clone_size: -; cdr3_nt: TGTGCCACCAGTGATTTGAATCTATCGGGCTATGGCTACACCTTC; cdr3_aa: CATSDLNLSGYGYTF
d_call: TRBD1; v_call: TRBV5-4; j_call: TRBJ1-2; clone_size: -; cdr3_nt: TGTGCCAGCAGCTTCTCGGGGGACAGCTCGAATGGCTACACCTTC; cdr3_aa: CASSFSGDSSNGYTF